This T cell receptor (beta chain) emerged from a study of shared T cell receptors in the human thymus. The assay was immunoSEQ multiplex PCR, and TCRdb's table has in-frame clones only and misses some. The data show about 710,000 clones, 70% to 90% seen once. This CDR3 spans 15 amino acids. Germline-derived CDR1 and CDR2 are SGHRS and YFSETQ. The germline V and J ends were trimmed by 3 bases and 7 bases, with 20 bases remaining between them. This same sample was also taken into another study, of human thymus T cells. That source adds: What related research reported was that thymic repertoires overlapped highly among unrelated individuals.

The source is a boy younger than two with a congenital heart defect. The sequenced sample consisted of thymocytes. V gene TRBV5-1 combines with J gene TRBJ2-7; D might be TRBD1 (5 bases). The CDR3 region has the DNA TGCGCCAGCAGCTCACAGGCCAAAAAAAACGGAGAGCAGTACTTC. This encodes CASSSQAKKNGEQYF. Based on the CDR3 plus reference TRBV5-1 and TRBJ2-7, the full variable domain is KAGVTQTPRYLIKTRGQQVTLSCSPISGHRSVSWYQQTPGQGLQFLFEYFSETQRNKGNFPGRFSGRQFSNSRSEMNVSTLELGDSALYLCASSSQAKKNGEQYFGPGTRLTVT.